These 20 T cell receptor beta chains came from one sample sequenced in a study of beta chain features in type 1 diabetes. The whole isolated RNA underwent reverse transcription, so sequencing captured expressed TCRB transcripts. Sequencing used immunoSEQ multiplex PCR; TCRdb keeps in-frame clones, though not all of them. This sample has hundreds of thousands of clones, with 15% found just once. The material sequenced was naive CD4+ T cells from blood. The receptors come from a man aged 18-30 years in good health.

The gene calls are TRBV28 and TRBJ2-4; 9 positions agree with TRBD1. Trimming took 7 bases from V and 0 from J; bases not matched to a gene: 10. Germline V CDR1 and CDR2: MDHEN, SYDVKM. The CDR3 extends over 17 amino acids. CDR3: CASTSAQGAQAKNIQYF. The CDR3 DNA reads TGTGCCAGCACCTCGGCACAGGGGGCGCAAGCCAAAAACATTCAGTACTTC. The entire variable domain, with the rest obtained from reference TRBV28 and TRBJ2-4, is as follows: DVKVTQSSRYLVKRTGEKVFLECVQDMDHENMFWYRQDPGLGLRLIYFSYDVKMKEKGDIPEGYSVSREKKERFSLILESASTNQTSMYLCASTSAQGAQAKNIQYFGAGTRLSVL.

The rearrangement joins TRBV9 to TRBJ1-2; D gene ambiguous. Between the trimmed V and J ends, which lost 0 bases and 8 bases, there was a span of 17 bases. CDR1 SGDLS and CDR2 YYNGEE come from the germline V gene. The CDR3 sequence is 15 residues long. The chain's CDR3 is CASSVGGNIPGGYTF. CDR3 nucleotide sequence: TGTGCCAGCAGCGTAGGCGGAAACATCCCGGGGGGCTACACCTTC. Using reference TRBV9 and TRBJ1-2 for the parts outside the CDR3, the full variable domain is DSGVTQTPKHLITATGQRVTLRCSPRSGDLSVYWYQQSLDQGLQFLIQYYNGEERAKGNILERFSAQQFPDLHSELNLSSLELGDSALYFCASSVGGNIPGGYTFGSGTRLTVV.

This clone was found many times. This sequence joins TRBV7-9 and TRBJ2-3; D uncertain. Trimming left V 4 bases short and J 4 bases short, with 12 bases between. This CDR3 has 14 residues. Germline V gene data show CDR1 as SEHNR and CDR2 as FQNEAQ (reference sequence). For the CDR3, the DNA is TGTGCCAGCAGCTACGCTCCGGGCCCAGATACGCAGTATTTT. Its translation is CASSYAPGPDTQYF.

This clone was recorded a few times. The chain links TRBV21-1 to TRBJ2-1; the table calls TRBD1, which could not be checked here. TRBV21-1 is shown as a pseudogene. This CDR3 spans 14 amino acids. The chain's CDR3 is CASSKGQGLNEQFF. CDR3 DNA sequence: TGTGCCAGCAGCAAAGGACAGGGGCTCAATGAGCAGTTCTTC.

The J gene is TRBJ2-7, the V gene TRBV28; D is ambiguous. In germline, CDR1 is MDHEN, CDR2 SYDVKM. The CDR3 runs to 13 residues. Trimming stripped 5 bases from V and 2 bases from J, with 10 bases between. This CDR3 reads CASSPVVPYEQYF. The DNA of the CDR3 is TGTGCCAGCAGTCCCGTGGTGCCCTACGAGCAGTACTTC.

This clone was observed a handful of times. The V call is TRBV7-9, the J call TRBJ1-1; D remains unclear. Looked up from germline, CDR1 is SEHNR and CDR2 is FQNEAQ (reference sequence). The CDR3 has 13 residues. With 8 bases removed from V and 0 bases from J, the gap between germline ends came to 10 bases. CDR3 sequence reads: CASGRTMNTEAFF. As DNA, the CDR3 is TGTGCCAGCGGGCGGACTATGAACACTGAAGCTTTCTTT. The complete variable domain, with remaining parts taken from reference TRBV7-9 and TRBJ1-1, reads DTGVSQNPRHKITKRGQNVTFRCDPISEHNRLYWYRQTLGQGPEFLTYFQNEAQLEKSRLLSDRFSAERPKGSFSTLEIQRTEQGDSAMYLCASGRTMNTEAFFGQGTRLTVV.

This clone was picked up a small number of times. This CDR3 reads CASSLGTDFTDTQYF. The CDR3 nucleotides are TGTGCCAGCAGCTTAGGGACAGACTTCACAGATACGCAGTATTTT. This chain uses TRBV7-9 with TRBJ2-3; weak D call: TRBD1 (6 bases). Looked up from germline, CDR1 is SEHNR and CDR2 is FQNEAQ (reference sequence). V gave up 1 base and J gave up 2 bases, with 10 bases separating them. The CDR3 extends over 15 amino acids. The complete variable domain, with remaining parts taken from reference TRBV7-9 and TRBJ2-3, reads DTGVSQNPRHKITKRGQNVTFRCDPISEHNRLYWYRQTLGQGPEFLTYFQNEAQLEKSRLLSDRFSAERPKGSFSTLEIQRTEQGDSAMYLCASSLGTDFTDTQYFGPGTRLTVL.

This clone was observed a few times. This chain links TRBV9 with TRBJ1-2, with D perhaps TRBD1 (6 bases). The CDR3 contains 15 residues. Germline V lookup: CDR1 SGDLS, CDR2 YYNGEE. Trimming left V 2 bases short and J 0 bases short, with 11 bases between. This CDR3 reads CASSVMGGPNYGYTF. For the CDR3, the DNA is TGTGCCAGCAGCGTCATGGGGGGCCCTAACTATGGCTACACCTTC.

There are a few counts of this clone. This chain uses TRBV7-9 with TRBJ2-3; the match to TRBD2 covers 8 bases. V was pared by 5 bases and J by 1 base, with 8 bases of the junction left unmatched. Germline values: CDR1 SEHNR, CDR2 FQNEAQ (reference sequence). This CDR3 region has 16 residues. Here the CDR3 reads CASSLDRRGGTDTQYF. The DNA for the CDR3 is TGTGCCAGCAGCCTAGATAGGCGGGGGGGCACAGATACGCAGTATTTT. The full variable domain, completed using reference TRBV7-9 and TRBJ2-3, is DTGVSQNPRHKITKRGQNVTFRCDPISEHNRLYWYRQTLGQGPEFLTYFQNEAQLEKSRLLSDRFSAERPKGSFSTLEIQRTEQGDSAMYLCASSLDRRGGTDTQYFGPGTRLTVL.

This clone was observed a handful of times. This chain connects TRBV25-1 to TRBJ1-1, with TRBD1 matching over 8 bases. Trimming took 3 bases from V and 7 from J; bases not matched to a gene: 10. CDR1 is MGHDK and CDR2 is SYGVNS in the germline V gene. The CDR3 runs to 15 residues. The CDR3, as DNA: TGTGCCAGCAGTGACCTCACAGGACAGGGCCTTGAAGCTTTCTTT. Protein: CASSDLTGQGLEAFF.

This clone was seen a few times. The chain couples TRBV7-2 to TRBJ2-5; TRBD2 aligns across 9 bases. The J call may be mistaken, given a closer DNA end match to TRBJ2-7. This CDR3 comprises 16 residues. Germline V CDR1 and CDR2: SGHTA, FQGNSA. CDR3 coding DNA: TGTGCCAGCAGCTTTGCTAGCGGGGCGAGCTCCTACGAGCAGTACTTC. Encoded protein: CASSFASGASSYEQYF.

This clone was observed a few times. The chain joins TRBV18 to TRBJ1-1; the D gene is possibly TRBD1 (5 bases). The CDR3 length is 15 residues. V was clipped by 2 bases and J by 0 bases, with 10 bases between them. Germline CDR1 KGHSH, CDR2 LQKENI. The CDR3 bases are TGTGCCAGCTCACCAAGCGGGGGATTGAACACTGAAGCTTTCTTT. Translation gives CASSPSGGLNTEAFF.

The rearrangement uses TRBV11-2 and TRBJ2-5, with 8 positions matching TRBD1. J lost 5 bases, V lost 5 bases, and 10 bases had no gene match. From germline, CDR1 is SGHAT and CDR2 FQNNGV. The CDR3 consists of 15 residues. CDR3 amino acids: CASSTRTGQRETQYF. The CDR3 DNA is TGTGCCAGCAGCACCCGGACAGGGCAGAGGGAGACCCAGTACTTC.

The V gene is TRBV4-1, the J gene TRBJ2-5, with 9 positions matching TRBD2. Germline V lookup: CDR1 MGHRA, CDR2 YSYEKL. The length of the CDR3 is 14 residues. The junction had 13 bases not matched to a gene; V was cut back by 4 bases and J by 13 bases. CDR3 residues: CASSPAGGTPRGYF. The CDR3 DNA sequence: TGCGCCAGCAGCCCCGCGGGAGGGACCCCTCGGGGGTACTTC.

This clone was observed a handful of times. V and J are TRBV6-6 and TRBJ1-5; D unresolved. The CDR3 runs to 13 residues. The germline V and J ends were trimmed by 8 bases and 6 bases, with 14 bases remaining between them. CDR1 and CDR2 (germline): MNHNY, SVGAGI (reference sequence). The CDR3 region is CASERGGGQPQHF. The CDR3 bases are TGTGCCAGCGAGCGGGGAGGAGGTCAGCCCCAGCATTTT.

This clone was recorded a few times. Other DNA sequences in this sample translate to the same CDR3. J is TRBJ1-2 and V is TRBV27; D unresolved. Trimming left V 2 bases short and J 1 base short, with 5 bases between. The CDR3 is made up of 13 amino acids. The germline gives CDR1 MNHEY, CDR2 SMNVEV (reference sequence). The CDR3 DNA reads as TGTGCCAGCAGTTTACGGGGTAACTATGGCTACACCTTC. Translated: CASSLRGNYGYTF.

This clone was counted between two and nine times. This chain connects TRBV25-1 to TRBJ2-1; TRBD2 aligns across 8 bases. Trimming removed 4 bases from V and 6 bases from J; junction bases left unmatched: 5. In germline, CDR1 is MGHDK, CDR2 SYGVNS. This CDR3 contains 14 residues. CDR3 bases: TGTGCCAGCAGTGCAGCGGGGGCCCTCAATGAGCAGTTCTTC. Translated, it gives CASSAAGALNEQFF.

This clone was detected only a few times. This chain connects TRBV6-1 to TRBJ2-1; D remains unclear. CDR3 length: 13 amino acids. Trimming took 6 bases from V and 3 from J, leaving 9 bases between them. The germline CDR1 and CDR2 sequences are MNHNS and SASEGT. The chain's CDR3 is CASRGINYNEQFF. The CDR3, as DNA: TGTGCCAGCAGGGGGATTAACTACAATGAGCAGTTCTTC.

This clone was observed once. This sequence joins TRBV29-1 and TRBJ2-7; D is perhaps TRBD2 (6 bases). V was clipped by 5 bases and J by 2 bases, with 13 bases between them. Germline V CDR1 and CDR2: SQVTM, ANQGSEA. The CDR3 has 13 amino acids. As DNA, the CDR3 is TGCAGCGTTCTCCAGGAGGGGACCTACGAGCAGTACTTC. Amino acids: CSVLQEGTYEQYF.

This clone was seen a few times. This rearrangement joins TRBV18 to TRBJ2-5; D possibly matches TRBD1 or TRBD2 (6 bases each). This CDR3 is 14 amino acids long. V gave up 6 bases and J gave up 5 bases, with 16 bases separating them. Germline CDR1 reads KGHSH; CDR2 reads LQKENI. The CDR3, as DNA: TGTGCCAGCTCGACCAACGGGGGCCCGGAGACCCAGTACTTC. This gives the protein CASSTNGGPETQYF.